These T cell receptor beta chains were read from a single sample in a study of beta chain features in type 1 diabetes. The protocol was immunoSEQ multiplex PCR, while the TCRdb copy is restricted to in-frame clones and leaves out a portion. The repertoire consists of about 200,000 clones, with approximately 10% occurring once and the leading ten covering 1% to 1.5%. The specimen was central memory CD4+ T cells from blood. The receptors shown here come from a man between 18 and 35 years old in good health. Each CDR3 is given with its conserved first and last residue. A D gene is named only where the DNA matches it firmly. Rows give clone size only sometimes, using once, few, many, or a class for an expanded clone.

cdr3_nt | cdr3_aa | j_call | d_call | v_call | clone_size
TGCGCCAGCAGCTTCGACCCTCCGGGAGTGGGACATGAGCAGTTCTTC | CASSFDPPGVGHEQFF | TRBJ2-1 | NA | TRBV5-1 | NA
TGTGCCAGCAGGTTATCAGGGGGCTCTGGGGCCAACGTCCTGACTTTC | CASRLSGGSGANVLTF | TRBJ2-6 | TRBD1 | TRBV7-9 | NA
TGTGCCAGCAGAAGACTAGCGGGAGGGCCTACCGGGGAGCTGTTTTTT | CASRRLAGGPTGELFF | TRBJ2-2 | TRBD2 | TRBV27 | few
TGTGCCTGGAGTGTAAAGGGGGGGACGGAGACCCAGTACTTC | CAWSVKGGTETQYF | TRBJ2-5 | NA | TRBV30 | NA
TGCAGCGTTGAAAACCCCAGGGGAATCTATGGCTACACCTTC | CSVENPRGIYGYTF | TRBJ1-2 | NA | TRBV29-1 | many
TGTGCCAGCAGTCAGGGCAGGGGGATCTACAATGAGCAGTTCTTC | CASSQGRGIYNEQFF | TRBJ2-1 | TRBD1 | TRBV6-6 | few
TGTGCCAGCAGCTTAAACGGGGCAGATACGCAGTATTTT | CASSLNGADTQYF | TRBJ2-3 | NA | TRBV7-2 | few
TGTGCCAGCAGCTTAGGGACTAGCGAAGAGCAGTACTTC | CASSLGTSEEQYF | TRBJ2-7 | TRBD2 | TRBV11-3 | few
TGTGCCGGGAACGCCAGGGGGCGAAATGAGCAGTTCTTC | CAGNARGRNEQFF | TRBJ2-1 | TRBD1 | TRBV28 | few
TGTGCCAGCAGCTTGGGGTCCACCTACAATGAGCAGTTCTTC | CASSLGSTYNEQFF | TRBJ2-1 | NA | TRBV5-6 | few
TGTGCCAGTAGTCCTTGGACCCGTCTTCGTGAAAAACTGTTTTTT | CASSPWTRLREKLFF | TRBJ1-4 | NA | TRBV19 | few
TGTGCCTGGAGTGTACCCAGGGTTGACTCTGGGGCCAACGTCCTGACTTTC | CAWSVPRVDSGANVLTF | TRBJ2-6 | NA | TRBV30 | NA
TGTGCCAGCAGACTAGTAGAGACCCAGTACTTC | CASRLVETQYF | TRBJ2-5 | NA | TRBV9 | few
TGTGCCAGCAGCACGCTGAGACAAATGAGCCACTACGAGCAGTACTTC | CASSTLRQMSHYEQYF | TRBJ2-7 | NA | TRBV11-2 | few
TGCGCCAGCAGCTTGGAAATAGCGGTCTACAATGAGCAGTTCTTC | CASSLEIAVYNEQFF | TRBJ2-1 | NA | TRBV5-1 | NA
TGCAGCTCGCGGACAGATACGCAGTATTTT | CSSRTDTQYF | TRBJ2-3 | NA | TRBV29-1 | NA
TGTGCCAGCAGCTTACGGCGCAGCCAAGAGACCCAGTACTTC | CASSLRRSQETQYF | TRBJ2-5 | NA | TRBV7-2 | few
TGTGCCAGCTCACCGGACAGGGACGCTGAAGCTTTCTTT | CASSPDRDAEAFF | TRBJ1-1 | TRBD1 | TRBV18 | few
TGTGCCAGCTCACCTGAGATATACAATGAGCAGTTCTTC | CASSPEIYNEQFF | TRBJ2-1 | NA | TRBV18 | NA
TGTGCCAGCAGTGAATACAATGAGCAGTTCTTC | CASSEYNEQFF | TRBJ2-1 | NA | TRBV2 | many
TGTGCCAGCAGCAAACGGACCTCCAGGGGCAATGAGCAGTTCTTC | CASSKRTSRGNEQFF | TRBJ2-1 | NA | TRBV5-4 | few
TGTGCCAGCAGCCGGACAGGGGACCTGAATGAGCAGTTCTTC | CASSRTGDLNEQFF | TRBJ2-1 | TRBD1 | TRBV7-2 | few
TGTGCCAGCAGGTATTCAGGGCTGAACACTGAAGCTTTCTTT | CASRYSGLNTEAFF | TRBJ1-1 | NA | TRBV6-1 | NA
TGTGCCATCACCGAGGCGGGACTAGCGAACAATGAGCAGTTCTTC | CAITEAGLANNEQFF | TRBJ2-1 | TRBD2 | TRBV10-3 | many
TGTGCCAGCAGCTTAGCCACAGCTTACAATGAGCAGTTCTTC | CASSLATAYNEQFF | TRBJ2-1 | NA | TRBV7-9 | few
TGTGCCAGCAGCTTGCCCCAGGGTTACGACGAGCAGTACTTC | CASSLPQGYDEQYF | TRBJ2-7 | NA | TRBV5-4 | NA
TGTGCCAGCAGCCAAGGGAGACTTCTATCCTACGAGCAGTACTTC | CASSQGRLLSYEQYF | TRBJ2-7 | NA | TRBV14 | many
TGTGCCAGCAGCCGAGGACAGGGTGCGGCCTACGAGCAGTACTTC | CASSRGQGAAYEQYF | TRBJ2-7 | TRBD1 | TRBV14 | NA
TGTGCCAGCAGTGAATATAGGAACTATGGCTACACCTTC | CASSEYRNYGYTF | TRBJ1-2 | NA | TRBV25-1 | few
TGTGCCAGCAGGACAGGGGCTGGGGCCAACGTCCTGACTTTC | CASRTGAGANVLTF | TRBJ2-6 | TRBD1 | TRBV6-1 | NA
TGTGCCAGCAGCAGGGACAGGGCCAACGTCCTGACTTTC | CASSRDRANVLTF | TRBJ2-6 | NA | TRBV11-3 | NA
TGTGCCAGCAGCTTATTGACGTTCACAGATACGCAGTATTTT | CASSLLTFTDTQYF | TRBJ2-3 | NA | TRBV7-2 | many
TGTGCCAGCAGCCCTCCCGGGACAGGTACCTACGAGCAGTACTTC | CASSPPGTGTYEQYF | TRBJ2-7 | TRBD1 | TRBV6-5 | NA
TGTGCCATCAGCACCCGACAGGGGACGAACACTGAAGCTTTCTTT | CAISTRQGTNTEAFF | TRBJ1-1 | TRBD1 | TRBV10-3 | NA
TGCGCCAGCAGCCAAGATTCGACTCAGGAGACCCAGTACTTC | CASSQDSTQETQYF | TRBJ2-5 | NA | TRBV4-1 | NA
TGTGCCAGCAGCTTATCGCAGGGTTTTAGCTATGGCTACACCTTC | CASSLSQGFSYGYTF | TRBJ1-2 | NA | TRBV5-4 | NA
TGTGCCAGCAGCCGGGACTCCCGCTACGAGCAGTACTTC | CASSRDSRYEQYF | TRBJ2-7 | NA | TRBV27 | few
TGTGCCATCAGTGGCCGAAACAGAAAAGATACGCAGTATTTT | CAISGRNRKDTQYF | TRBJ2-3 | NA | TRBV10-3 | NA
TGTGCCAGCAGTGTCCTAGCGGGAGGAAGTCAGGAGCAGTACTTC | CASSVLAGGSQEQYF | TRBJ2-7 | TRBD2 | TRBV28 | NA
TGTGCCTGGGATAAGCGAACTAATGAAAAACTGTTTTTT | CAWDKRTNEKLFF | TRBJ1-4 | NA | TRBV30 | NA
TGTGCCAGCAGCTTGTCAGGAACCTACGAGCAGTACTTC | CASSLSGTYEQYF | TRBJ2-7 | NA | TRBV5-6 | NA
TGCAGCGTTGGAGGGGGGGTGGCAGATACGCAGTATTTT | CSVGGGVADTQYF | TRBJ2-3 | NA | TRBV29-1 | once
TGTGCCACCAGAGAGGGGACTGTCACAGATACGCAGTATTTT | CATREGTVTDTQYF | TRBJ2-3 | NA | TRBV15 | many
TGCAGCGTTGTACTAGCGGGGATCGAGCAGTACTTC | CSVVLAGIEQYF | TRBJ2-7 | TRBD2 | TRBV29-1 | many
TGTGCCAGCAGTAGGCAGTACAATGAGCAGTTCTTC | CASSRQYNEQFF | TRBJ2-1 | NA | TRBV6-5 | NA
TGTGCCGCCGGGCCGGCGGGCCAAGAGACCCAGTACTTC | CAAGPAGQETQYF | TRBJ2-5 | NA | TRBV7-2 | NA
TGTGCCAGCTCACCGGGACGAATCGGTGAGCAGTTCTTC | CASSPGRIGEQFF | TRBJ2-1 | NA | TRBV18 | many
TGCAGCGTTGAGGCTAGCGGGAGATATGAGCAGTACTTC | CSVEASGRYEQYF | TRBJ2-7 | TRBD2 | TRBV29-1 | NA
TGTGCCTGGAGTTTGGCCGGGCTAGCCTTTAGCACAGATACGCAGTATTTT | CAWSLAGLAFSTDTQYF | TRBJ2-3 | NA | TRBV30 | NA
TGTGCCAGCAGCTTAGGCTCGGGGATGGGTCAGCCCCAGCATTTT | CASSLGSGMGQPQHF | TRBJ1-5 | NA | TRBV7-2 | NA
TGCAGCGTTGAGGAGGGGGATGTGTCTGAAGCTTTCTTT | CSVEEGDVSEAFF | TRBJ1-1 | NA | TRBV29-1 | NA
TGTGCCAGCAGCTTCCCGACAGGGCCAGATACGCAGTATTTT | CASSFPTGPDTQYF | TRBJ2-3 | TRBD1 | TRBV11-2 | few
TGTGCCATCAGCAGGACGGCCGACACCGGGGAGCTGTTTTTT | CAISRTADTGELFF | TRBJ2-2 | NA | TRBV10-3 | few
TGCGCCAGCAGCTTGGGGACAGGGGTGGCCTACGAGCAGTACTTC | CASSLGTGVAYEQYF | TRBJ2-7 | TRBD1 | TRBV5-1 | NA
TGTGCCAGCAGCTTGGACAGGAACTATGGCTACACCTTC | CASSLDRNYGYTF | TRBJ1-2 | TRBD1 | TRBV11-2 | NA
TGTGCCTGGAGTCAGGGCGAAGCTTTCTTT | CAWSQGEAFF | TRBJ1-1 | NA | TRBV30 | many
TGTGCCAGCAGTTTAGAGGCAGGGATTACCTACGAGCAGTACTTC | CASSLEAGITYEQYF | TRBJ2-7 | NA | TRBV28 | NA
TGTGCCAGTAGTATAGCACCCCGGGCTGAAGCTTTCTTT | CASSIAPRAEAFF | TRBJ1-1 | NA | TRBV19 | NA